What follows are 26 T cell receptor beta chains derived from one specimen sequenced in a study of cytomegalovirus exposure and HLA in healthy donors. This PCR relied on a set of 60 Vbeta primers and 13 Jbeta primers. The table came from immunoSEQ multiplex PCR; TCRdb's copy has only in-frame clones and leaves some out. The repertoire includes 150,000 to 200,000 clones, over 75% of them detected once, and approximately 2.1% sits in the top ten. Material: PBMCs. The receptors derive from a male donor in good health and CMV-seronegative.

This clone was seen once. This chain joins TRBV10-3 and TRBJ1-5; 9 bases are a match to TRBD1. The CDR3 runs 15 residues. CDR1 and CDR2 (germline): ENHRY, SYGVKD. V was clipped by 4 bases and J by 3 bases; unmatched bases: 4. In DNA, the CDR3 is TGTGCCATCAGTGTCGGACAGGGGTACAATCAGCCCCAGCATTTT. Its protein product is CAISVGQGYNQPQHF.

The chain carries TRBV30 and TRBJ1-1, with a tentative D call TRBD1 (6 bases). The germline V gene encodes CDR1 GTSNPN and CDR2 SVGIG (reference sequence). Trimming pared 3 bases from V and 2 bases from J, leaving 10 bases between. There are 13 residues in the CDR3. The CDR3 DNA reads TGTGCCTGGAGATTGGACAGAAACACTGAAGCTTTCTTT. Translation: CAWRLDRNTEAFF.

The chain has TRBV5-5 and TRBJ1-1; no firm D call. Per germline, CDR1 SGHKS and CDR2 YYEKEE (reference sequence). With 0 bases removed from V and 1 base from J, the gap between germline ends came to 7 bases. The CDR3 has 14 amino acids. The CDR3: CASSLGHSNTEAFF. CDR3 nucleotide sequence: TGTGCCAGCAGCTTGGGCCACTCGAACACTGAAGCTTTCTTT.

V usage is TRBV6-1 and J usage is TRBJ2-2, with TRBD1 matching over 8 bases. This CDR3 region has 14 residues. J was trimmed by 4 bases and V by 7 bases; bases with no gene match: 5. In germline, CDR1 is MNHNS, CDR2 SASEGT. The CDR3 DNA sequence: TGTGCCAGCATGCGACAGGGGAGCACCGGGGAGCTGTTTTTT. This translates into CASMRQGSTGELFF.

CDR3 coding DNA: TGTGCCAGCAGCACAGGGACCCCCTACGAGCAGTACTTC. This gives the protein CASSTGTPYEQYF. The chain uses TRBV27 and TRBJ2-7, with D possibly matching TRBD1 (6 bases). The CDR3 runs 13 residues. Trimming cost V 6 bases and J 2 bases, with 11 bases left between them. The germline CDR1 and CDR2 sequences are MNHEY and SMNVEV (reference sequence).

This clone was counted only a few times. This sequence joins TRBV6-1 and TRBJ1-5; maybe TRBD1 (5 bases). The V end lost 2 bases, the J end lost 6 bases, and 11 bases lay between the germline ends. The CDR3 consists of 14 residues. Germline V lookup: CDR1 MNHNS, CDR2 SASEGT. CDR3: CASSESGGVQPQHF. As DNA, the CDR3 is TGTGCCAGCAGTGAATCGGGGGGGGTTCAGCCCCAGCATTTT.

The chain recombines TRBV10-2 with TRBJ2-1, with 10 positions matching TRBD1. CDR1 and CDR2 from the germline V gene are WSHSY and SAAADI. This CDR3 spans 15 amino acids. Losses at the gene ends were 6 bases for V and 1 base for J; bases not matched to a gene: 3. CDR3 DNA sequence: TGCGCCAGCAGCCGGGACAGGGGTTCCTACAATGAGCAGTTCTTC. Protein product: CASSRDRGSYNEQFF.

The rearrangement links TRBV5-1 to TRBJ1-2; TRBD1 aligns across 9 bases. The CDR3 sequence is 15 residues long. The trim removed 4 bases at V and 1 base at J, leaving 5 bases unmatched. From germline, CDR1 is SGHRS and CDR2 YFSETQ. CDR3 bases: TGCGCCAGCAGCCTCCTGGGACAGGGTAACTATGGCTACACCTTC. This codes for CASSLLGQGNYGYTF.

The V call is TRBV11-2, the J call TRBJ2-1, with D perhaps TRBD2 (6 bases). Germline CDR1 is SGHAT and CDR2 is FQNNGV. The CDR3 loop spans 12 amino acids. Trimming took off 3 bases at V and 12 bases at J, with 12 bases between the two ends. CDR3 sequence (DNA): TGTGCCAGCAGCTTGGCCGGGAGAGTGCAGTTCTTC. This encodes CASSLAGRVQFF.

The chain recombines TRBV5-4 with TRBJ1-6; D gene unclear. The CDR3 runs to 16 residues. Trimming took 2 bases from V and 7 from J, leaving 16 bases between them. Germline CDR1 reads SGHNT; CDR2 reads YYREEE (reference sequence). The CDR3 region is CASSLNPPSLNSPLHF. For the CDR3, the DNA is TGTGCCAGCAGCTTAAACCCTCCGAGCCTCAATTCACCCCTCCACTTT. The full variable domain, its missing parts supplied by reference TRBV5-4 and TRBJ1-6, is ETGVTQSPTHLIKTRGQQVTLRCSSQSGHNTVSWYQQALGQGPQFIFQYYREEENGRGNFPPRFSGLQFPNYSSELNVNALELDDSALYLCASSLNPPSLNSPLHFGNGTRLTVT.

This clone has just one count. This chain links TRBV5-4 with TRBJ2-3; 9 bases fit TRBD2. There are 17 residues in the CDR3. Per germline, CDR1 SGHNT and CDR2 YYREEE (reference sequence). Unmatched junction bases numbered 5, after V lost 0 bases and J lost 0 bases. CDR3 residues: CASSLAASGDSTDTQYF. CDR3 DNA sequence: TGTGCCAGCAGCTTGGCGGCTAGCGGGGATAGCACAGATACGCAGTATTTT.

The V gene is TRBV5-8, the J gene TRBJ1-2, with D possibly being TRBD1 (6 bases). The CDR3 runs 15 residues. V was shortened by 2 bases and J by 3 bases, with 14 bases between the two germline ends. Germline assignment: CDR1 SGHTS and CDR2 YDEGEE. The CDR3 region is CASSFGGAPYYGYTF. The CDR3 DNA is TGTGCCAGCAGCTTTGGGGGGGCTCCTTACTATGGCTACACCTTC.

This clone turned up a few times. The genes are TRBV14 and TRBJ2-7; the D gene is possibly TRBD1 (6 bases). Trimming removed 1 base from V and 2 bases from J, with 12 bases in between. This CDR3 is built from 15 residues. CDR1 is SGHDN and CDR2 is FVKESK in the germline V gene. CDR3 sequence reads: CASSQGQAGAYEQYF. CDR3 bases: TGTGCCAGCAGCCAAGGACAGGCTGGGGCCTACGAGCAGTACTTC.

The chain carries TRBV29-1 and TRBJ2-5; 8 positions agree with TRBD1. The J call is in doubt because the DNA end fits TRBJ2-7 better. Germline V gene data show CDR1 as SQVTM and CDR2 as ANQGSEA. There are 14 residues in the CDR3. CDR3 DNA: TGCAGCGTTGTAGGGCAGGGGGCAAACTACGAGCAGTACTTC. This codes for CSVVGQGANYEQYF.

The chain joins TRBV10-1 to TRBJ2-5; 8 bases map to TRBD1. CDR3 length: 14 amino acids. Germline V gives CDR1 WNHNN, CDR2 SYGVQD (reference sequence). J was trimmed by 3 bases and V by 3 bases; bases with no gene match: 3. The chain's CDR3 is CASSDSGGEETQYF. CDR3 DNA: TGCGCCAGCAGTGATTCAGGGGGCGAAGAGACCCAGTACTTC.

CDR3 bases: TGTGCCAGCAGTAACTTGAATGAGCAGTTCTTC. Translating it yields CASSNLNEQFF. This chain uses TRBV2 with TRBJ2-1; no firm D call. Trimming stripped 5 bases from V and 7 bases from J, with 6 bases between. This CDR3 comprises 11 residues. The germline V gene has CDR1 SNHLY and CDR2 FYNNEI.

The chain employs TRBV4-1 and TRBJ2-2, with 8 positions matching TRBD1. CDR1 and CDR2 (germline): MGHRA, YSYEKL. V gave up 3 bases and J gave up 6 bases; unmatched junction bases: 0. The CDR3 is 13 amino acids. CDR3 sequence reads: CASSQTGAGELFF. The CDR3 region has the DNA TGCGCCAGCAGCCAGACAGGGGCCGGGGAGCTGTTTTTT.

The V and J genes are TRBV10-1 and TRBJ1-4; 9 nucleotides agree with TRBD1. This CDR3 has 15 amino acids. Germline V gene lookup returns CDR1 WNHNN and CDR2 SYGVQD (reference sequence). Trimming at V came to 4 bases and at J to 5 bases, leaving 5 bases not matched to a gene. The CDR3 DNA reads as TGCGCCAGCAGTGCAAGAGGGACAGGGAATGAAAAACTGTTTTTT. This translates into CASSARGTGNEKLFF.

The rearrangement uses TRBV27 and TRBJ1-2, with 7 nucleotides matching TRBD1. CDR3 length equals 15 residues. In germline, CDR1 is MNHEY, CDR2 SMNVEV (reference sequence). J was trimmed by 7 bases and V by 6 bases; bases with no gene match: 14. CDR3: CASSNSLRGRGGYTF. DNA for the CDR3: TGTGCCAGCAGCAATAGTCTAAGGGGGCGGGGTGGCTACACCTTC.

The rearrangement uses TRBV19 and TRBJ1-1; TRBD1 is a possible D gene (5 bases). V was trimmed by 3 bases and J by 6 bases, leaving 14 bases between them. The CDR3 is 14 residues long. CDR1 LNHDA and CDR2 SQIVND come from the germline V gene (reference sequence). The DNA of the CDR3 is TGTGCCAGTAGTATTACGCGGGACGCGGCTGAAGCTTTCTTT. Translated: CASSITRDAAEAFF.

Only a few counts were recorded for this clone. This chain connects TRBV27 to TRBJ2-7; 8 nucleotides agree with TRBD2. The germline V gene has CDR1 MNHEY and CDR2 SMNVEV (reference sequence). Unmatched junction bases numbered 13, after V lost 5 bases and J lost 1 base. The CDR3 consists of 17 residues. The CDR3 DNA reads TGTGCCAGCAGTCAAAGGGGGGCAGGGACTAGGTCCTACGAGCAGTACTTC. Its protein is CASSQRGAGTRSYEQYF.

The chain joins TRBV2 to TRBJ1-5; a weak D match, TRBD1 (5 bases). Germline V CDR1 and CDR2: SNHLY, FYNNEI. The CDR3 extends over 15 amino acids. The ends were cut back, 0 bases at V and 10 bases at J, with 16 bases in the middle. This CDR3 is CASSEAMGGVRPQHF. CDR3 DNA sequence: TGTGCCAGCAGTGAAGCAATGGGGGGGGTGAGACCCCAGCATTTT.

CDR3 DNA: TGTGCCTGGAGACGGAGGCGGGGGGCCGATGGGGAGCAGTTCTTC. Protein product: CAWRRRRGADGEQFF. The V and J genes are TRBV30 and TRBJ2-1, with 8 bases aligning to TRBD2. Germline CDR1 is GTSNPN and CDR2 is SVGIG (reference sequence). The CDR3 length is 15 residues. V was pared by 3 bases and J by 10 bases, with 14 bases of the junction left unmatched.

The DNA for the CDR3 is TGTGCCAGCAGCGTGACAGGGGACACCGGGGAGCTGTTTTTT. This codes for CASSVTGDTGELFF. This chain uses TRBV7-2 with TRBJ2-2; 8 nucleotides agree with TRBD1. The CDR3 has 14 amino acids. Germline values: CDR1 SGHTA, CDR2 FQGNSA. The V segment lost 5 bases and the J segment 3 bases; nucleotides outside the gene matches: 2.

This chain connects TRBV7-8 to TRBJ1-5, with D possibly being TRBD1 (6 bases). CDR3 length: 14 amino acids. Germline CDR1 SGHVS, CDR2 FQNEAQ. The V and J ends lost 8 bases and 3 bases respectively, with 14 bases between them. CDR3 in amino acids: CASGGRFDNQPQHF. The CDR3 DNA reads as TGTGCCAGCGGGGGCAGGTTCGACAATCAGCCCCAGCATTTT.

The chain couples TRBV15 to TRBJ1-5; possibly TRBD1 for D (5 bases). Trimming took 0 bases from V and 1 from J, leaving 16 bases between them. This CDR3 comprises 18 residues. CDR1 is LNHNV, CDR2 YYDKDF, per germline (reference sequence). The CDR3 spells CATSRDPLGQGSNQPQHF. The DNA for the CDR3 is TGTGCCACCAGCAGAGATCCTTTAGGTCAGGGCAGCAATCAGCCCCAGCATTTT.